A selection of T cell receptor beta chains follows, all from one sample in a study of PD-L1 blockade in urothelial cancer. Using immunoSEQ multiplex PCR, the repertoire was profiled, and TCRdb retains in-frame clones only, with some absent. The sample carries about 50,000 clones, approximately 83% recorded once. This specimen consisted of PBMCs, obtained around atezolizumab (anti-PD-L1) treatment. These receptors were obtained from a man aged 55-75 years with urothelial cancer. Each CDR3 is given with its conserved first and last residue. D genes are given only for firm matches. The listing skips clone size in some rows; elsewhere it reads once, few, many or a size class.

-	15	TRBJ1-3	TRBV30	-	CAWSNNRISGNTIYF	TGTGCCTGGAGTAATAACAGGATCTCTGGAAACACCATATATTTT
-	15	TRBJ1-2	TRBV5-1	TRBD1	CASSLSGTGVYGYTF	TGCGCCAGCAGTTTGTCAGGGACAGGCGTCTATGGCTACACCTTC
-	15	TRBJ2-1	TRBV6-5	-	CASSPRQGYYNEQFF	TGTGCCAGCAGTCCCCGTCAGGGCTACTACAATGAGCAGTTCTTC
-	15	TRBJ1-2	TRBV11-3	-	CASSLMAGTGGGYTF	TGTGCCAGCAGCTTAATGGCCGGGACCGGGGGTGGCTACACCTTC
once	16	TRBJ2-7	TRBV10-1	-	CASIYPVREEWDEQYF	TGCGCCAGCATTTACCCAGTTCGGGAAGAGTGGGACGAGCAGTACTTC
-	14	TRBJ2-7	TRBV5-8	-	CASSPTVSSYEQYF	TGTGCCAGCAGCCCCACGGTCTCCTCCTACGAGCAGTACTTC
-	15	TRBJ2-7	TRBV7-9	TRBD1	CASSLSGTGLYEQYF	TGTGCCAGCAGCTTATCCGGGACAGGGCTCTACGAGCAGTACTTC
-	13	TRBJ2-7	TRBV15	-	CATSRDRGREQYF	TGTGCCACCAGCAGAGATCGGGGTAGAGAGCAGTACTTC
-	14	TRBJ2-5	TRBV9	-	CASSVGLAGETQYF	TGTGCCAGCAGCGTAGGCTTGGCGGGGGAGACCCAGTACTTC
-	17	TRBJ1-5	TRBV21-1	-	CASSKRSQGAANQPQHF	TGTGCCAGCAGCAAAAGGAGTCAGGGGGCGGCTAATCAGCCCCAGCATTTT
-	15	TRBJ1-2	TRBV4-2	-	CASSPRRLSSYGYTF	TGTGCCAGCAGCCCTAGGCGCTTATCATCCTATGGCTACACCTTC
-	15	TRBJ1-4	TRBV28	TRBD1	CASSFGGQTNEKLFF	TGTGCCAGCAGTTTCGGGGGACAGACTAATGAAAAACTGTTTTTT
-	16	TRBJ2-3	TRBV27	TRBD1	CASSLTGITSTDTQYF	TGTGCCAGCAGTTTGACAGGGATAACTAGCACAGATACGCAGTATTTT
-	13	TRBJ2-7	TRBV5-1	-	CASSSDTAYEQYF	TGCGCCAGCAGCTCAGACACAGCCTACGAGCAGTACTTC
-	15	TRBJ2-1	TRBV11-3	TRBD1	CASSLRTGQLGEQFF	TGTGCCAGCAGCTTGCGGACAGGGCAGTTGGGTGAGCAGTTCTTC
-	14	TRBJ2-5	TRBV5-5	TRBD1	CASRVVQGVETQYF	TGTGCCAGCCGGGTTGTACAGGGGGTAGAGACCCAGTACTTC
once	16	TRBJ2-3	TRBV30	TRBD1	CAWSVMPGGSADTQYF	TGTGCCTGGAGTGTTATGCCAGGGGGTAGCGCAGATACGCAGTATTTT
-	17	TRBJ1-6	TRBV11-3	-	CASSLGQGDSYNSPLHF	TGTGCCAGCAGCTTAGGACAAGGGGACTCCTATAATTCACCCCTCCACTTT
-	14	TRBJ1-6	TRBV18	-	CASSPRAEDSPLHF	TGTGCCAGCTCACCCAGGGCAGAGGATTCACCCCTCCACTTT
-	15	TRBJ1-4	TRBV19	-	CASTPRGLGNEKLFF	TGTGCCAGTACCCCCCGGGGACTCGGTAATGAAAAACTGTTTTTT
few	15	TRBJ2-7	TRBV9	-	CASSVSFWSGHEQYF	TGTGCCAGCAGCGTGTCTTTTTGGTCAGGCCACGAGCAGTACTTC
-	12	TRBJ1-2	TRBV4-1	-	CASSQIRGGYTF	TGCGCCAGCAGCCAAATACGAGGTGGCTACACCTTC
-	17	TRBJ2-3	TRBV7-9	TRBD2	CASSSSPRTRILDTQYF	TGTGCCAGCAGCTCATCCCCCCGGACTAGGATTTTAGATACGCAGTATTTT
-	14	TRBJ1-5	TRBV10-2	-	CASSDRGKEQPQHF	TGCGCCAGCAGTGATCGAGGGAAGGAACAGCCCCAGCATTTT
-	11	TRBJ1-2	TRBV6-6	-	CASKQAYGYTF	TGTGCCAGCAAACAGGCCTATGGCTACACCTTC
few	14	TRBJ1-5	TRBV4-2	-	CASSQGGRSQPQHF	TGTGCCAGCAGCCAGGGAGGCCGGTCTCAGCCCCAGCATTTT
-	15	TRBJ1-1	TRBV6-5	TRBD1	CASRPTGTGTTEAFF	TGTGCCAGCAGGCCAACCGGGACAGGCACGACTGAAGCTTTCTTT
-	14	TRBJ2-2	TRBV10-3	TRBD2	CAINGGGAEGELFF	TGTGCCATCAACGGCGGGGGGGCCGAAGGGGAGCTGTTTTTT
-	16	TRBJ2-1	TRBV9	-	CASSVAGQSSYNEQFF	TGTGCCAGCAGCGTAGCCGGACAGAGCTCCTACAATGAGCAGTTCTTC
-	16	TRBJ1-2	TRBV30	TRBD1	CAWSSLYRGRGYGYTF	TGTGCCTGGAGTTCATTATACAGGGGGCGCGGCTATGGCTACACCTTC
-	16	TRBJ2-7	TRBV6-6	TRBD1	CASRDRDRGFVYEQYF	TGTGCCAGCAGAGACCGGGACAGGGGGTTTGTCTACGAGCAGTACTTC
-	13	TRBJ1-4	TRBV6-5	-	CASSYRPGEKLFF	TGTGCCAGCAGTTACCGCCCCGGTGAAAAACTGTTTTTT
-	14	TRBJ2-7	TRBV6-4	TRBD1	CASSETGGAREQYF	TGTGCCAGCAGTGAGACAGGGGGCGCAAGGGAGCAGTACTTC
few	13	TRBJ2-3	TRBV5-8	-	CASSPNIADAQYF	TGTGCCAGCAGCCCTAACATAGCGGATGCGCAGTATTTT
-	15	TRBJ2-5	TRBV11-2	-	CASSYVGQPSGTQYF	TGTGCCAGCAGCTACGTGGGACAACCTTCCGGGACCCAGTACTTC
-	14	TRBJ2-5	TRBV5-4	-	CASSLTTYQETQYF	TGTGCCAGCAGCTTGACAACGTACCAAGAGACCCAGTACTTC
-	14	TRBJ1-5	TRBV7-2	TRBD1	CASSWDSSNQPQHF	TGTGCCAGCAGCTGGGACAGTAGCAATCAGCCCCAGCATTTT
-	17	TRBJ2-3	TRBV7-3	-	CASSLIGGERGTDTQYF	TGTGCCAGCAGCTTAATAGGCGGGGAACGTGGCACAGATACGCAGTATTTT
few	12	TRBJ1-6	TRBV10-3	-	CAISGRDSPLHF	TGTGCCATCAGTGGGAGAGATTCACCCCTCCACTTT
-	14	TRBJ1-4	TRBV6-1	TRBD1	CASTQQGGYEKLFF	TGTGCCAGCACCCAGCAGGGGGGATATGAAAAACTGTTTTTT
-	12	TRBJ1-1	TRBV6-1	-	CASSGQGTEAFF	TGTGCCAGCAGTGGGCAGGGAACTGAAGCTTTCTTT
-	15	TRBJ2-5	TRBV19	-	CASSIELDYQETQYF	TGTGCCAGTAGTATAGAATTGGACTATCAAGAGACCCAGTACTTC
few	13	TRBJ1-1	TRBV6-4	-	CASSQGLHTEAFF	TGTGCCAGCAGCCAGGGACTCCACACTGAAGCTTTCTTT
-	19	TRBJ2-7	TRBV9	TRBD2	CASSPRTSGGDSSSYEQYF	TGTGCCAGCAGCCCACGGACTAGCGGGGGGGACAGCAGCTCCTACGAGCAGTACTTC
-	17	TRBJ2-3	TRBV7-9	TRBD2	CASSPRRSSGARDTQYF	TGTGCCAGCAGCCCTAGGAGGTCTAGCGGGGCCAGAGATACGCAGTATTTT
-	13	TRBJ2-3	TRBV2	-	CASSTGRTDTQYF	TGTGCCAGCAGCACAGGGCGCACAGATACGCAGTATTTT
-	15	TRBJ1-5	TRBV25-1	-	CASTFSEPKNQPQHF	TGTGCCAGCACCTTCTCCGAGCCAAAAAATCAGCCCCAGCATTTT
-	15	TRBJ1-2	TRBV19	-	CASSISAGVNYGYTF	TGTGCCAGTAGTATAAGTGCAGGGGTAAACTATGGCTACACCTTC
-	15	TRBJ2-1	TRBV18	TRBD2	CASSPRLAGLNEQFF	TGTGCCAGCTCCCCAAGACTAGCGGGTTTAAATGAGCAGTTCTTC